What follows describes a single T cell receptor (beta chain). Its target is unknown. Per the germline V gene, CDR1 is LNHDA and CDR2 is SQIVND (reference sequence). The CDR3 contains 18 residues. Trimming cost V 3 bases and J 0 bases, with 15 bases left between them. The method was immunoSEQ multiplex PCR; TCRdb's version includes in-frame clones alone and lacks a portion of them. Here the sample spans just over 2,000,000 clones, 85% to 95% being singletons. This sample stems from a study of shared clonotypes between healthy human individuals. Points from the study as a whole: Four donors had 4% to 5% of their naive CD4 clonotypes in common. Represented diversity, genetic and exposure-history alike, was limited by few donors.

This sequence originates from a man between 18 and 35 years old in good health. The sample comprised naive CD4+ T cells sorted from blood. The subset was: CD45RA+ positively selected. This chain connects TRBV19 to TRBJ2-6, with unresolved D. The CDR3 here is CASSIRRRQDSGANVLTF. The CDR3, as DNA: TGTGCCAGTAGTATCCGCAGACGTCAGGACTCTGGGGCCAACGTCCTGACTTTC.